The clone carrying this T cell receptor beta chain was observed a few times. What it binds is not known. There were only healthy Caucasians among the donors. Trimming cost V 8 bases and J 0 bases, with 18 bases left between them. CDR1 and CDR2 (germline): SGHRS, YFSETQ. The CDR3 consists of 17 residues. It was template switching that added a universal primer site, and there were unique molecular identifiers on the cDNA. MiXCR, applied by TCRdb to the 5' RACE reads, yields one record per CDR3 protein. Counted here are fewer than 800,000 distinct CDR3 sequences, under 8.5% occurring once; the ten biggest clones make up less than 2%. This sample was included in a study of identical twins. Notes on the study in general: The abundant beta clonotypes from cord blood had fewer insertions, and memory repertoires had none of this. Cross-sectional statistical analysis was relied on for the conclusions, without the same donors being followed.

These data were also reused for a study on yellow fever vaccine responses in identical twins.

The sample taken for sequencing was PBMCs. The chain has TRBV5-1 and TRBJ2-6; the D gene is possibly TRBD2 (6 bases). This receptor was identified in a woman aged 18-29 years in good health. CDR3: CASYPGGPYSGANVLTF. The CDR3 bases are TGCGCCAGTTACCCCGGGGGTCCTTACTCTGGGGCCAACGTCCTGACTTTC.